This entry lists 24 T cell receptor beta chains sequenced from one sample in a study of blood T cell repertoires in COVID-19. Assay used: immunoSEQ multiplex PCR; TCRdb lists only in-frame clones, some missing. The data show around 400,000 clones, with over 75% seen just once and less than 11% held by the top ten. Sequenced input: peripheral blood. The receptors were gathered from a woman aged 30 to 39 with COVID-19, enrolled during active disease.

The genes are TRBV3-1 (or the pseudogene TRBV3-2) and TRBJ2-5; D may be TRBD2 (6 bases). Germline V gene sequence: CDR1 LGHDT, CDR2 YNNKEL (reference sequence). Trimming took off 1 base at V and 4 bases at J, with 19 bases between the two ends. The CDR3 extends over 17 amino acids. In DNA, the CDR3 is TGTGCCAGCAGCCAAGTCCGCGGGACGCGATTGGGAGAGACCCAGTACTTC. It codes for CASSQVRGTRLGETQYF.

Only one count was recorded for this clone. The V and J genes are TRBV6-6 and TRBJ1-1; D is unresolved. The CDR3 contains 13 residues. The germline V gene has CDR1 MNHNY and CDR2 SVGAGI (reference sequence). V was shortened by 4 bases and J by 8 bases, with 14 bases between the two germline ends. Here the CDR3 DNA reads TGTGCCAGCAGTTCGACTCGGCGGTCAGAAGCTTTCTTT. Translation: CASSSTRRSEAFF.

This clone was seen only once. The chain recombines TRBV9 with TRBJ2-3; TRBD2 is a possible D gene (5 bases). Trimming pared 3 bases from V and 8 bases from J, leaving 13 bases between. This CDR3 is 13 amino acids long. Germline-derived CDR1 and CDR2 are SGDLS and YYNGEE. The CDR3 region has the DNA TGTGCCAGCAGCGGGAGGACGGGAAGTACGCAGTATTTT. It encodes CASSGRTGSTQYF.

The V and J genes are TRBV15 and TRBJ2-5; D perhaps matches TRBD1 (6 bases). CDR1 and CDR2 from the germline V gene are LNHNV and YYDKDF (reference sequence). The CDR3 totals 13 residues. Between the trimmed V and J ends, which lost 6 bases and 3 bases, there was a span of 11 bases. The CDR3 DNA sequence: TGTGCCACCAGTAACAGGGAAGAAGAGACCCAGTACTTC. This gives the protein CATSNREEETQYF.

Here the CDR3 reads CASSQDLAGNTIYF. CDR3 sequence (DNA): TGCGCCAGCAGCCAAGATCTAGCTGGAAACACCATATATTTT. V and J are TRBV4-3 and TRBJ1-3, with D hard to call. CDR1 is LGHNA and CDR2 is YSLEER in the germline V gene. Trimming cost V 0 bases and J 2 bases, with 5 bases left between them. The CDR3 totals 14 residues.

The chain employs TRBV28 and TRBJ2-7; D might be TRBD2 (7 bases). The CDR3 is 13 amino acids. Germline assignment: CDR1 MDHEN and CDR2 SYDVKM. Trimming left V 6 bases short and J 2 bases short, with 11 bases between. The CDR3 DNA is TGTGCCAGCAGGCTGGGGGGGCCCTACGAGCAGTACTTC. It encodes CASRLGGPYEQYF. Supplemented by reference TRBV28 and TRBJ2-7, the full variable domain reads DVKVTQSSRYLVKRTGEKVFLECVQDMDHENMFWYRQDPGLGLRLIYFSYDVKMKEKGDIPEGYSVSREKKERFSLILESASTNQTSMYLCASRLGGPYEQYFGPGTRLTVT.

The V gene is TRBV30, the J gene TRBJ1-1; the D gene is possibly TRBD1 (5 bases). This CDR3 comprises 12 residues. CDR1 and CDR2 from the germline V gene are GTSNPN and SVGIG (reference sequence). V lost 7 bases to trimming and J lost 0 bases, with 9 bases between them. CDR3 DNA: TGTGCCTTGGACACCCTGAACACTGAAGCTTTCTTT. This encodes CALDTLNTEAFF.

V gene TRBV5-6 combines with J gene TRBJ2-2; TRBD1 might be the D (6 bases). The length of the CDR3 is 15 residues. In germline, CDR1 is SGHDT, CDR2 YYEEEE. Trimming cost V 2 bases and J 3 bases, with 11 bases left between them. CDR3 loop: CASSFGQRDTGELFF. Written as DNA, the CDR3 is TGTGCCAGCAGCTTCGGACAGAGAGACACCGGGGAGCTGTTTTTT.

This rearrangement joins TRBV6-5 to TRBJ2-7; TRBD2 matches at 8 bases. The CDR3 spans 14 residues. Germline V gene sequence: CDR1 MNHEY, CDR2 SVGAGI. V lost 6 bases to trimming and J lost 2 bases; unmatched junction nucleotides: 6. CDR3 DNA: TGTGCCAGCAGCCCGGGACTAGGGACCTACGAGCAGTACTTC. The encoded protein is CASSPGLGTYEQYF.

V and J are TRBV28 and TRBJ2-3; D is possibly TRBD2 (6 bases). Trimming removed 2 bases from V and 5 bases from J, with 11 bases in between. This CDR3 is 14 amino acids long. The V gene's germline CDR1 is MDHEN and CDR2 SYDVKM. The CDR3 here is CASSLTGVGDTQYF. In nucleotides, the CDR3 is TGTGCCAGCAGTTTAACGGGGGTGGGAGATACGCAGTATTTT.

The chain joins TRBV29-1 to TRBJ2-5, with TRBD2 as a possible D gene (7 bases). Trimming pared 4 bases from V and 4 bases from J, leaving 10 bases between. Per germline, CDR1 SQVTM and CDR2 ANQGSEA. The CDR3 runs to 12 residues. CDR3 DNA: TGCAGCGTTGGGGGGGGCTCAGAGACCCAGTACTTC. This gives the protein CSVGGGSETQYF.

The CDR3 nucleotides are TGTGCCAGCAGCAGGAGGAGCTCCTACGAGCAGTACTTC. It codes for CASSRRSSYEQYF. J is TRBJ2-7 and V is TRBV3-1 (or the pseudogene TRBV3-2); D possibly corresponds to TRBD2 (5 bases). The CDR3 loop spans 13 amino acids. Per germline, CDR1 LGHDT and CDR2 YNNKEL (reference sequence). V lost 5 bases, J lost 0 bases, and 8 bases lay in between.

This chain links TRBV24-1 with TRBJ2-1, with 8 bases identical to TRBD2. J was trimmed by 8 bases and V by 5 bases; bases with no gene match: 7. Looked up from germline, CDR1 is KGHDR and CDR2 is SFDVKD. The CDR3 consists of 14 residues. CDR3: CATSGSILADEQFF. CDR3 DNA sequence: TGTGCCACCAGTGGTTCCATACTAGCGGATGAGCAGTTCTTC.

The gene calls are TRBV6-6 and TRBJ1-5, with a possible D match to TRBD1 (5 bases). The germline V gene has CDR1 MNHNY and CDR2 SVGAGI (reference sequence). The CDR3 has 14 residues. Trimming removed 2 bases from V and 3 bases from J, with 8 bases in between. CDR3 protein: CASSYRRDNQPQHF. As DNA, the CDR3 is TGTGCCAGCAGTTACCGCAGGGACAATCAGCCCCAGCATTTT.

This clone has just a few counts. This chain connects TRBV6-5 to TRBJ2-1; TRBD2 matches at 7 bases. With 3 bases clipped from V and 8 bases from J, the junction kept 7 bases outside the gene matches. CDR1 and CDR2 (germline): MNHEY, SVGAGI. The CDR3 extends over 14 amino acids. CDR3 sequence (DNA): TGTGCCAGCAGTTATGGGGGGGAGTCGGATGAGCAGTTCTTC. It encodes CASSYGGESDEQFF.

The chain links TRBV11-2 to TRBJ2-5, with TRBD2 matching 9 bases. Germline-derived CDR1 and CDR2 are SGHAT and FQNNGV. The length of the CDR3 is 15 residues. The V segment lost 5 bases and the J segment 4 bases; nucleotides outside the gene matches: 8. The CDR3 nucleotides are TGTGCCAGCAGCCAAGGACAGCGGGGGGCAGAGACCCAGTACTTC. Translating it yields CASSQGQRGAETQYF.

The CDR3 spells CASSLDDRVPGSPLHF. The CDR3 DNA is TGTGCCAGCAGTTTGGACGACAGGGTCCCGGGGTCACCCCTCCACTTT. V usage is TRBV27 and J usage is TRBJ1-6; 7 nucleotides line up with TRBD1. The CDR3 length is 16 residues. Germline V lookup: CDR1 MNHEY, CDR2 SMNVEV (reference sequence). The trim removed 3 bases at V and 10 bases at J, leaving 12 bases unmatched.

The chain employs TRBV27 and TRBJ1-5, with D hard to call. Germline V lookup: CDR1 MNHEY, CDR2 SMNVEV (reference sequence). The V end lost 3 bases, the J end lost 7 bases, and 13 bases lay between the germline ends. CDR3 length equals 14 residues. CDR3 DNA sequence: TGTGCCAGCAGTTTCGGGTTAGGGAGACAGCCCCAGCATTTT. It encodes CASSFGLGRQPQHF.

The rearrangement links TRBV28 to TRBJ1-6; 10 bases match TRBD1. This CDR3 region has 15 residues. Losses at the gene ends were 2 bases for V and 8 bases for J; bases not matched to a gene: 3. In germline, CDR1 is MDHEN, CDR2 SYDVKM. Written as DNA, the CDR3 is TGTGCCAGCAGTTTAAGGGACAGGGGTTATTCACCCCTCCACTTT. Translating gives CASSLRDRGYSPLHF.

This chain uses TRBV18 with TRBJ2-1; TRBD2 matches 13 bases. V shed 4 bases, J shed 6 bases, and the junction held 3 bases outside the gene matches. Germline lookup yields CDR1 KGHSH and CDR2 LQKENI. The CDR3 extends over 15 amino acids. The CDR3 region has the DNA TGTGCCAGCTCACGGACTAGCGGGAGCGGCAATGAGCAGTTCTTC. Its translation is CASSRTSGSGNEQFF.

The CDR3 coding sequence is TGTGCCAGCAGCCAAGGTCTGCGGGATGTATGGGAGCAGTACTTC. Its translation is CASSQGLRDVWEQYF. V and J are TRBV4-2 and TRBJ2-7, with D perhaps matching TRBD2 (6 bases). Trimming removed 1 base from V and 7 bases from J, with 17 bases in between. Germline V CDR1 and CDR2: LGHNA, YNFKEQ. The CDR3 sequence is 15 residues long.

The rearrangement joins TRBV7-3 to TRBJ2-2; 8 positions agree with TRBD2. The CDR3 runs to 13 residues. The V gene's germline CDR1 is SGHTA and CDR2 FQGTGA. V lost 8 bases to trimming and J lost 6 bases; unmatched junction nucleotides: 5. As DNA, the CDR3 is TGTGCCAGCGCCCGGACTAGCCCCGGGGAGCTGTTTTTT. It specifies CASARTSPGELFF.

DNA for the CDR3: TGTGCCAGCAGCTCGCGACTCGGTACCTACGAGCAGTACTTC. This translates into CASSSRLGTYEQYF. The chain uses TRBV7-2 and TRBJ2-7; D not certain. CDR1 is SGHTA, CDR2 FQGNSA, per germline. The CDR3 is made up of 14 amino acids. Trimming cost V 4 bases and J 2 bases, with 12 bases left between them.

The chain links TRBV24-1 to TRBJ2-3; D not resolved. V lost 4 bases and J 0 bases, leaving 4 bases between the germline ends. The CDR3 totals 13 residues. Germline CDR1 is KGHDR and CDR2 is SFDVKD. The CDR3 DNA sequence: TGTGCCACCAGTGACTCTAGCACAGATACGCAGTATTTT. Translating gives CATSDSSTDTQYF.